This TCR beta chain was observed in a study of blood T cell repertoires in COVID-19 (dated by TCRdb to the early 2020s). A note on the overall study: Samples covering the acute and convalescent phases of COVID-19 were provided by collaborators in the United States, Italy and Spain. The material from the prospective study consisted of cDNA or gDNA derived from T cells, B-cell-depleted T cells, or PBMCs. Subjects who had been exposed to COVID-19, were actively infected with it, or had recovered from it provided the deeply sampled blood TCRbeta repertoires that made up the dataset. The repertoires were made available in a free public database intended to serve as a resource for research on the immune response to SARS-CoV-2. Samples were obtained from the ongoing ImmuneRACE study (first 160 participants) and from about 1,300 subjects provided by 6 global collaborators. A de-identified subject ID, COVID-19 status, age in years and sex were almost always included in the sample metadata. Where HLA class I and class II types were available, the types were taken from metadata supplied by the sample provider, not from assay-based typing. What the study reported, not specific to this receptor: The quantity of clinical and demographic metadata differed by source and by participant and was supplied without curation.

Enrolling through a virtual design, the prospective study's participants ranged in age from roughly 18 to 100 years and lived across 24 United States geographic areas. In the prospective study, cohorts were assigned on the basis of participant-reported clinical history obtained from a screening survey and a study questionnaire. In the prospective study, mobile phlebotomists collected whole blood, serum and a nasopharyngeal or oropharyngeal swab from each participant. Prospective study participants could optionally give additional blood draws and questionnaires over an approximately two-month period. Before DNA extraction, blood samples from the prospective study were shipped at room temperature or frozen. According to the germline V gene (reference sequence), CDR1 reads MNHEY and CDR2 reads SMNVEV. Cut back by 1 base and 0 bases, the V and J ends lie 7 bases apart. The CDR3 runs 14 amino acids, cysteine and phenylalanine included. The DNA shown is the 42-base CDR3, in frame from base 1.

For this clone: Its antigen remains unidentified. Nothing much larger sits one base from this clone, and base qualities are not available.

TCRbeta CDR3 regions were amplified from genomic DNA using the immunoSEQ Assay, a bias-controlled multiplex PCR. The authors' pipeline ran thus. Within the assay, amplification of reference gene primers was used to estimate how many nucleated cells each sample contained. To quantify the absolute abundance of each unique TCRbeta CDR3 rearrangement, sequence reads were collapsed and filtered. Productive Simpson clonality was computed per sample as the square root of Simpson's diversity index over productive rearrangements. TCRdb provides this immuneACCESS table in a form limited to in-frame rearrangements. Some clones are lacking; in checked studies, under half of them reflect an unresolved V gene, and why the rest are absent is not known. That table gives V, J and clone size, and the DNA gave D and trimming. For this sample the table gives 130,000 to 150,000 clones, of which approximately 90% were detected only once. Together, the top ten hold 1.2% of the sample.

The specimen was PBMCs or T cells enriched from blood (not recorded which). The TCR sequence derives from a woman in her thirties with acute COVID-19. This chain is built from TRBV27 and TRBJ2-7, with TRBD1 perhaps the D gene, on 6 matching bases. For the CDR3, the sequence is CASSLLGASYEQYF. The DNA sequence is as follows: TGTGCCAGCAGTTTATTGGGGGCCTCCTACGAGCAGTACTTC.